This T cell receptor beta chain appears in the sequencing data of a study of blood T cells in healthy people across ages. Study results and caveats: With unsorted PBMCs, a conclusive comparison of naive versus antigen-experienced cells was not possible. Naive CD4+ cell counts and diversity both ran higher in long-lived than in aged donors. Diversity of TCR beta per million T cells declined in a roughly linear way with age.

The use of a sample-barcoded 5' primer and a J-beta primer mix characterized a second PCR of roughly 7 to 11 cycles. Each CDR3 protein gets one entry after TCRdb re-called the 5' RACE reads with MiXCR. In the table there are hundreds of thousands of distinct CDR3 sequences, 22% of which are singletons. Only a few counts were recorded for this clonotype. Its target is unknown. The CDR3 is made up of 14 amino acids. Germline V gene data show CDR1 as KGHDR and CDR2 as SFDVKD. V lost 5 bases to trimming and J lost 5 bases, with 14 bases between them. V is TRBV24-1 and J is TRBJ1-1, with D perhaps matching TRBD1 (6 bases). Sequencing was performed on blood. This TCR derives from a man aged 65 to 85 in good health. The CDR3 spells CATSGVGGATEAFF. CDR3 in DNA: TGTGCCACCAGTGGGGTCGGGGGGGCGACTGAAGCTTTCTTT.